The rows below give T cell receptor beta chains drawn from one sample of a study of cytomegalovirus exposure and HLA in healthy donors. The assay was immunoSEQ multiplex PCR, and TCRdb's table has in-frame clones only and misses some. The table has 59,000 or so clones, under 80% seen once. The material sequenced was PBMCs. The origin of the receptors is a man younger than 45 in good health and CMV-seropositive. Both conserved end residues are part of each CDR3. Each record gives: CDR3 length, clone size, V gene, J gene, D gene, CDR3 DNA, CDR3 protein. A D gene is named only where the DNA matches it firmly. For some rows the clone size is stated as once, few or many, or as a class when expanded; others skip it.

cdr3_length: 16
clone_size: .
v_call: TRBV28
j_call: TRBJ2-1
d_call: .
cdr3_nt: TGTGCCAGCATAGGGGGGGGTGGACGATACTACAATGAGCAGTTCTTC
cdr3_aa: CASIGGGGRYYNEQFF

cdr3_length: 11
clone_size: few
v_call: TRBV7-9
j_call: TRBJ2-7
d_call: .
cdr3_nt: TGTGCCAGCAGCTTAGTCGACGAGCAGTACTTC
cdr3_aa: CASSLVDEQYF

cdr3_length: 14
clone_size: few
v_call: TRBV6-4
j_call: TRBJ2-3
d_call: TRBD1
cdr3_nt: TGTGCCAGCAGTGAATCAGGGGGCGCAGATACGCAGTATTTT
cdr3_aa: CASSESGGADTQYF

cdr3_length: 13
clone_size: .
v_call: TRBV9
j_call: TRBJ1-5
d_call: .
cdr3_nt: TGTGCCAGCAGCGTAGCTCAGGGTCAGCCCCAGCATTTT
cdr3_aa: CASSVAQGQPQHF

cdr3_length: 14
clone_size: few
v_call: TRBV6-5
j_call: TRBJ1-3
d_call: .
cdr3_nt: TGTGCCAGCAGGGCCGGGGGGGCTGGAAACACCATATATTTT
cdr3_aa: CASRAGGAGNTIYF

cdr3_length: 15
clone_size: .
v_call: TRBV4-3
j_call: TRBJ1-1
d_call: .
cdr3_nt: TGCGCCAGCAGCCAAGAGTTACAGCCGAACGGTGAAGCTTTCTTT
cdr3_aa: CASSQELQPNGEAFF

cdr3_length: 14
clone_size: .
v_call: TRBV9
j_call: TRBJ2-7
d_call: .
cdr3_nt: TGTGCCAGCAGCCCCCGGGCCGCCGGGGACGAGCAGTACTTC
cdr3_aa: CASSPRAAGDEQYF

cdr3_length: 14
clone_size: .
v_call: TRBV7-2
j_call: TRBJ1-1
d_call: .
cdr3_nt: TGTGCCAGCAGCCCAAGAGGAGTAAACACTGAAGCTTTCTTT
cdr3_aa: CASSPRGVNTEAFF

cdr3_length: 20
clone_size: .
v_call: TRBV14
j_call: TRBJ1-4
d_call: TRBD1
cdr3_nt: TGTGCCAGCAGCCAAGGAACCGGGACAGGGAGATTTGCAACTAATGAAAAACTGTTTTTT
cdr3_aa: CASSQGTGTGRFATNEKLFF

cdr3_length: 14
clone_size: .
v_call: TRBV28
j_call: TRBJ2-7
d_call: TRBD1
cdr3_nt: TGTGCCAGCAGAGGAGCAGGGGGCATCTACGAGCAGTACTTC
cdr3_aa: CASRGAGGIYEQYF

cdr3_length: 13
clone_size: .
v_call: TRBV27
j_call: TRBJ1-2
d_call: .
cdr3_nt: TGTGCCAGCAGTTGGGAGGGGACCTATGGCTACACCTTC
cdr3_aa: CASSWEGTYGYTF

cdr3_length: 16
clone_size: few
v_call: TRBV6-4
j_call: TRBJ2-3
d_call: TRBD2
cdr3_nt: TGTGCCAGCAGTGACTCTAGCGGGGGTGACACAGATACGCAGTATTTT
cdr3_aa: CASSDSSGGDTDTQYF

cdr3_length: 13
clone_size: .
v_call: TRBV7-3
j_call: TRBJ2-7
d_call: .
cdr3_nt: TGTGCCAGCAGCCAACCTAGAAACTACGAGCAGTACTTC
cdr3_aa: CASSQPRNYEQYF

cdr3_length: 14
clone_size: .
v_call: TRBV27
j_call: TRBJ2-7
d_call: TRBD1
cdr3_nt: TGTGCCAGCAGGACGGGACAGGGCAATGAGGGGCAGTACTTC
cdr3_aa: CASRTGQGNEGQYF

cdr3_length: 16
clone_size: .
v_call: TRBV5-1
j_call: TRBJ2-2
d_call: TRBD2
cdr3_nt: TGCGCCAGCAGCCTCGTTATTGGGAGGGACACCGGGGAGCTGTTTTTT
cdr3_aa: CASSLVIGRDTGELFF

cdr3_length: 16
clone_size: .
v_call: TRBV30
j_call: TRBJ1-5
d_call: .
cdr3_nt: TGTGCCTGGAGTGTTCAGCAGGCACTTAGCAATCAGCCCCAGCATTTT
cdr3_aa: CAWSVQQALSNQPQHF

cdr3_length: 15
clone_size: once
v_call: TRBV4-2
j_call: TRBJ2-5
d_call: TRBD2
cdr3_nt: TGTGCCAGCAGCCAAGGCGGGCTAGCGGAAGAGACCCAGTACTTC
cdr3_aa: CASSQGGLAEETQYF

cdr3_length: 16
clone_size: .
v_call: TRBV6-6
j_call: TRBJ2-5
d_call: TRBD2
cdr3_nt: TGTGCCAGCAGTTACTCTCTAGCGGGGGCTTGGGAGACCCAGTACTTC
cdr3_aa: CASSYSLAGAWETQYF

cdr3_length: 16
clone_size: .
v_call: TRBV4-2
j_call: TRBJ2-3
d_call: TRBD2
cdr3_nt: TGTGCCAGCAGCCAAGATAACGGGGGGGACACAGATACGCAGTATTTT
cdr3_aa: CASSQDNGGDTDTQYF

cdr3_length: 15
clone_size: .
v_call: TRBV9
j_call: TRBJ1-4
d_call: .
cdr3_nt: TGTGCCAGCAGTCCGAGACAGGCAACTAATGAAAAACTGTTTTTT
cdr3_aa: CASSPRQATNEKLFF

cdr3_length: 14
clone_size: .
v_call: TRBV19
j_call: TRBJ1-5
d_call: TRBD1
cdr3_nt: TGTGCCAGTAGTTGGCGACAGGGAGGACAGCCCCAGCATTTT
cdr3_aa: CASSWRQGGQPQHF

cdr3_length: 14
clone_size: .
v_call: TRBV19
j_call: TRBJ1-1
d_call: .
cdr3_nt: TGTGCCAGTAGTAGACTTACCCTGAACACTGAAGCTTTCTTT
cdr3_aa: CASSRLTLNTEAFF

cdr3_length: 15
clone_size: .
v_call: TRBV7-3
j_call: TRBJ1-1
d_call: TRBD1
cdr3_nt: TGTGCCAGCAGTTTGCGGACAGGGAGAACCGGTGAAGCTTTCTTT
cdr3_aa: CASSLRTGRTGEAFF

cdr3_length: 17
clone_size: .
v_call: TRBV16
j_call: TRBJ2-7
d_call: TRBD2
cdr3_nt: TGTGCCAGCAGCCCCCGGAGCCTAGCTAGCGGGACCTACGAGCAGTACTTC
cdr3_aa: CASSPRSLASGTYEQYF

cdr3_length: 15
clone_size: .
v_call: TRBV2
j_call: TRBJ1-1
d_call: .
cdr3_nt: TGTGCCAGCAGTGCTTTGGGGGGGCTGCACACCGAAGCTTTCTTT
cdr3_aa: CASSALGGLHTEAFF

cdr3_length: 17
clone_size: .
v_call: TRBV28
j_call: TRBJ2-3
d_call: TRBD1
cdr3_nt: TGTGCCAGCAGTTTATCGCGTTGGCAGGGGGCGGGAGATACGCAGTATTTT
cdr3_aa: CASSLSRWQGAGDTQYF

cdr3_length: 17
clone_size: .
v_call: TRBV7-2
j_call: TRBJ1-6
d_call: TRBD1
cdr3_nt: TGTGCCAGCAGCCACCTTCGCGACAGGGGCGAAAATTCACCCCTCCACTTT
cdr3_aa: CASSHLRDRGENSPLHF

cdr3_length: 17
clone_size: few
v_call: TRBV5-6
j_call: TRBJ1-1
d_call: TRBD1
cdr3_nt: TGTGCCAGCAGCTTTGGGCCAGGGGGAAGGATGAACACTGAAGCTTTCTTT
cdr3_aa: CASSFGPGGRMNTEAFF

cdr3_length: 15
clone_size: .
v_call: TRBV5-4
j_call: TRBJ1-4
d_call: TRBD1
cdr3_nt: TGTGCCAGCAGCTTGGATCGGACAGGGGGTGAAAAACTGTTTTTT
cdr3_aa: CASSLDRTGGEKLFF

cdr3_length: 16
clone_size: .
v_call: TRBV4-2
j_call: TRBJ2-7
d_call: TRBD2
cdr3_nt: TGTGCCAGCAGCCAAGTCACTAGCGACGTTCCCTACGAGCAGTACTTC
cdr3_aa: CASSQVTSDVPYEQYF

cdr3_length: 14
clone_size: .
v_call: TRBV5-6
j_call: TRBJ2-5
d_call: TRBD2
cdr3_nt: TGTGCCAGCAGCTTGGGCGGGGGGCCAGAGACCCAGTACTTC
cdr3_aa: CASSLGGGPETQYF

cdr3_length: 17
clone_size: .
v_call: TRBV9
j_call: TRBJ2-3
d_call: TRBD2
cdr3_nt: TGTGCCAGCAGCGTAGGGGCCGGGGGGATTAGCACAGATACGCAGTATTTT
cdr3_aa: CASSVGAGGISTDTQYF

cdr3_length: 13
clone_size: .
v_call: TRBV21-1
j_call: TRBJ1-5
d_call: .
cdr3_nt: TGTGCCAGCATCCCTGAGGCACACCAGCCCCAGCATTTT
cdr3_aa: CASIPEAHQPQHF

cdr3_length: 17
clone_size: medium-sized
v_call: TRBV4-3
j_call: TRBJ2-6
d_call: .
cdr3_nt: TGCGCCAGCAGCCAATCAGACAGCTCAACTGGGGCCAACGTCCTGACTTTC
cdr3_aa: CASSQSDSSTGANVLTF

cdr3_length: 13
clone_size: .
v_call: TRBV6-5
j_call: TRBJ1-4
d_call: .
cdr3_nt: TGTGCCAGCAGTTACCGGGCTAATGAAAAACTGTTTTTT
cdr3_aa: CASSYRANEKLFF

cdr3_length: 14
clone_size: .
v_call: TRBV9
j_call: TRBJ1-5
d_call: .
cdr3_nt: TGTGCCAGCAGCGTAGGCGGGAGCAATCAGCCCCAGCATTTT
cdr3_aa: CASSVGGSNQPQHF

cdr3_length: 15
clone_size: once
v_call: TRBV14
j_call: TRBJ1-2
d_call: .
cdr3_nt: TGTGCCAGCAGCCGGATAGAGGGCCGAGCCGATGGCTACACCTTC
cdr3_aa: CASSRIEGRADGYTF

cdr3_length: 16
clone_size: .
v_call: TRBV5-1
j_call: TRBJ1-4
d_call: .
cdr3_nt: TGCGCCAGCAGCTGGGGCGGGGGTGCAACTAATGAAAAACTGTTTTTT
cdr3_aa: CASSWGGGATNEKLFF

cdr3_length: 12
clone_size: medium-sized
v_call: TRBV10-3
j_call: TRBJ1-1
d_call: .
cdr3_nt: TGTGCCATCAGTGACTATCCCGCTGAAGCTTTCTTT
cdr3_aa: CAISDYPAEAFF

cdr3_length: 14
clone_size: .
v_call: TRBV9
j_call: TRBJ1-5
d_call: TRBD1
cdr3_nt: TGTGCCAGCAGCGTCGGGACAGGGAATCAGCCCCAGCATTTT
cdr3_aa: CASSVGTGNQPQHF

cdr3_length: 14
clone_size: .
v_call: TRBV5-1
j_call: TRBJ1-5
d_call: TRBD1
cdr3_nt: TGCGCCAGCAGCTTGGGGGGACAGGGTCGGCCCCAGCATTTT
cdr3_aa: CASSLGGQGRPQHF

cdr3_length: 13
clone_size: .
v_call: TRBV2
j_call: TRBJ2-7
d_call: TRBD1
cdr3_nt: TGTGCCAGTGGACAGGGGGTCGTGTACGAGCAGTACTTC
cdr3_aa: CASGQGVVYEQYF

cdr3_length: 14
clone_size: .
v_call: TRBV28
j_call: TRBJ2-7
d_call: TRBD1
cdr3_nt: TGTGCCAGCACCCTCCCGGGACAGGTCTACGAGCAGTACTTC
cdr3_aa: CASTLPGQVYEQYF

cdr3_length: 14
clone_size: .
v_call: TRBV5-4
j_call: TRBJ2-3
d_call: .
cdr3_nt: TGTGCCAGCGTCACCGGGGGAGGCACAGATACGCAGTATTTT
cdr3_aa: CASVTGGGTDTQYF

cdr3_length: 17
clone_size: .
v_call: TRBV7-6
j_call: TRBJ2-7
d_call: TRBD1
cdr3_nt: TGTGCCAGCAGCTTATTGACAAACCGACAGGGAGACTACGAGCAGTACTTC
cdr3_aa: CASSLLTNRQGDYEQYF

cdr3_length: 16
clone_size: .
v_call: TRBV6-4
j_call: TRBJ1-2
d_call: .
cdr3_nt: TGTGCCAGCAGTGACTACGCGGGGCGAACGGTCTATGGCTACACCTTC
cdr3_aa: CASSDYAGRTVYGYTF

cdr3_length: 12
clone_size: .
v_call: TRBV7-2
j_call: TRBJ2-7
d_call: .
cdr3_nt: TGTGCCAGCAGCCCGGGAATGTACGAGCAGTACTTC
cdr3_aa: CASSPGMYEQYF

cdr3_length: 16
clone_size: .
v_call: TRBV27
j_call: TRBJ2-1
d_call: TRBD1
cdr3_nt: TGTGCCAGCAGTTTATCGACAGGGAGCTCCTACAATGAGCAGTTCTTC
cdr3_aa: CASSLSTGSSYNEQFF

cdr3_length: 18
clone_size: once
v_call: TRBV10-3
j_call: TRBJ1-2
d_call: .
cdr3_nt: TGTGCCATCAGCGACAGAACAGGGAGGGAGAAGGTTGACTATGGCTACACCTTC
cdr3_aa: CAISDRTGREKVDYGYTF

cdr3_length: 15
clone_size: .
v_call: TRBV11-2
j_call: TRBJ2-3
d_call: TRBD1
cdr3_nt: TGTGCCAGCAGAGCCCGACAGGGGGGCACAGATACGCAGTATTTT
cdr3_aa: CASRARQGGTDTQYF

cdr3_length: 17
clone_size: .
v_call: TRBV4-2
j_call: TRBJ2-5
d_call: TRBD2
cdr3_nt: TGTGCCAGCAGCCAAGGCGGACTAGCGGGGACCCAAGAGACCCAGTACTTC
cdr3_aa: CASSQGGLAGTQETQYF

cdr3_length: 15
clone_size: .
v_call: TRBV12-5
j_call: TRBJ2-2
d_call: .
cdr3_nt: TGTGCTAGTGGTTTGGTAGGGGGTCCCACCGGGGAGCTGTTTTTT
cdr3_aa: CASGLVGGPTGELFF

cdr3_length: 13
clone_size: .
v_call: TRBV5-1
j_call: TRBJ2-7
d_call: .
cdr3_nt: TGCGCCAGCAGCTGGGACACCTCCTACGAGCAGTACTTC
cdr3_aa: CASSWDTSYEQYF

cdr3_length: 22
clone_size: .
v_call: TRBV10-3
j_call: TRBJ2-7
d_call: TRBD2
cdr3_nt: TGTGCCATCAGTGGTGCCCGGGGGGGAGCCCCGAAGCTGGCGGGGGGCAGCTACGAGCAGTACTTC
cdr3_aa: CAISGARGGAPKLAGGSYEQYF